Presented here are 2 T cell receptor beta chains from one specimen sequenced in a study of sequential checkpoint blockade in melanoma. TCRdb keeps only in-frame clones here, not all; method: immunoSEQ multiplex PCR. The repertoire holds about 2,200 clones, with roughly 23% as singletons. As for treatment: randomized to nivolumab then ipilimumab (arm A) or the reverse (arm B). The material sequenced was tumor tissue (inferred from file names), taken from a patient given nivolumab and ipilimumab in sequence. Source of these receptors: a human donor with melanoma.

V and J are TRBV23-1 and TRBJ2-7, with a tentative D call TRBD2 (5 bases). TRBV23-1 is an ORF, with its function uncertain. CDR3 length: 17 amino acids. The V end lost 6 bases, the J end lost 3 bases, and 24 bases lay between the germline ends. The CDR3 here is CASRPRTSLTSGYEQYF. CDR3 DNA sequence: TGCGCCAGCAGACCTCGGACTTCTTTAACCTCGGGCTACGAGCAGTACTTC.

J is TRBJ2-1 and V is TRBV12-5; 7 bases map to TRBD2. The CDR3 is 19 amino acids. CDR1 and CDR2 (germline): LGHNT, FRNRAP. Unmatched junction bases numbered 17, after V lost 1 base and J lost 5 bases. The CDR3 sequence is CASGLELGPQRDVHNEQFF. The CDR3 coding sequence is TGTGCTAGTGGTTTGGAACTGGGGCCCCAGCGGGATGTTCACAATGAGCAGTTCTTC.